This is a list of T cell receptor beta chains from one sample in a study of T cell responses to AZD1222 COVID-19 vaccine. Generated by immunoSEQ multiplex PCR, the TCRdb table keeps only in-frame clones and is missing some. The table includes 90,000 to 150,000 clones, roughly 90% detected once. Sequencing was performed on peripheral blood, taken on day 0 of AZD1222 vaccination. The receptor set was obtained from an adult in good health. Both conserved end residues are part of each CDR3. Fields, in order: CDR3 DNA, CDR3 protein, V gene, D gene, J gene, clone size, CDR3 length. A D gene is named only where the DNA matches it firmly. The size field is filled for only some rows; it gives once, few, many or a size class.

cdr3_nt: TGTGCCAGCAGTGAGGAAGCGGGGGGGCAGGAGACCCAGTACTTC; cdr3_aa: CASSEEAGGQETQYF; v_call: TRBV6-4; d_call: TRBD2; j_call: TRBJ2-5; clone_size: -; cdr3_length: 15
cdr3_nt: TGTGCCAGCTCACCCCAAAACACGGTCTCTGGAAACACCATATATTTT; cdr3_aa: CASSPQNTVSGNTIYF; v_call: TRBV18; d_call: -; j_call: TRBJ1-3; clone_size: once; cdr3_length: 16
cdr3_nt: TGTGCCACTCCCGAAGGGGGCTACACCTTC; cdr3_aa: CATPEGGYTF; v_call: TRBV24-1; d_call: -; j_call: TRBJ1-2; clone_size: -; cdr3_length: 10
cdr3_nt: TGTGCCAGCAGCTCGCCCCCCTGGACAGGGAACAGCAGGGGCTACACCTTC; cdr3_aa: CASSSPPWTGNSRGYTF; v_call: TRBV5-4; d_call: TRBD1; j_call: TRBJ1-2; clone_size: -; cdr3_length: 17
cdr3_nt: TGTGCCAGCAGCCAATCGAGTAAGGCGGTTACGCAGTATTTT; cdr3_aa: CASSQSSKAVTQYF; v_call: TRBV3-1/TRBV3-2; d_call: -; j_call: TRBJ2-3; clone_size: -; cdr3_length: 14
cdr3_nt: TGTGCCAGCAGTTTCGCGGTAGAGACCCAGTACTTC; cdr3_aa: CASSFAVETQYF; v_call: TRBV12-3/TRBV12-4; d_call: -; j_call: TRBJ2-5; clone_size: -; cdr3_length: 12
cdr3_nt: TGTGCCAGCAGTTACACTGGGACAGCCTCTCTTCTCTCCTACGAGCAGTACTTC; cdr3_aa: CASSYTGTASLLSYEQYF; v_call: TRBV6-2/TRBV6-3; d_call: TRBD1; j_call: TRBJ2-7; clone_size: -; cdr3_length: 18
cdr3_nt: TGTGCCAGCAGCCTCCTCGATCGGGGGGCACCCCTGGGAACTAATGAAAAACTGTTTTTT; cdr3_aa: CASSLLDRGAPLGTNEKLFF; v_call: TRBV7-6; d_call: -; j_call: TRBJ1-4; clone_size: -; cdr3_length: 20
cdr3_nt: TGTGCCAGCAGCTTGGCAGCGGGAAGCACAGATACGCAGTATTTT; cdr3_aa: CASSLAAGSTDTQYF; v_call: TRBV7-6; d_call: TRBD2; j_call: TRBJ2-3; clone_size: -; cdr3_length: 15
cdr3_nt: TGTGCCAGCTCACCAAGGCCTGTTCCCACAGATACGCAGTATTTT; cdr3_aa: CASSPRPVPTDTQYF; v_call: TRBV18; d_call: -; j_call: TRBJ2-3; clone_size: -; cdr3_length: 15
cdr3_nt: TGCGCCAGCAGCTTAAGGCCCAATGCTGGCACTGAAGCTTTCTTT; cdr3_aa: CASSLRPNAGTEAFF; v_call: TRBV5-1; d_call: -; j_call: TRBJ1-1; clone_size: -; cdr3_length: 15
cdr3_nt: TGTGCCAGCAGCGTTTGGGGACAGGGGGCGTCCGAGCAGTACTTC; cdr3_aa: CASSVWGQGASEQYF; v_call: TRBV9; d_call: TRBD1; j_call: TRBJ2-7; clone_size: medium-sized; cdr3_length: 15
cdr3_nt: TGTGCCAGCAGCGTAGATGGGGTAGAGGAAAAACTGTTTTTT; cdr3_aa: CASSVDGVEEKLFF; v_call: TRBV9; d_call: -; j_call: TRBJ1-4; clone_size: -; cdr3_length: 14
cdr3_nt: TGTGCCAGCAGCTCTGCGGGACGGGAGAGGGGCTATGGCTACACCTTC; cdr3_aa: CASSSAGRERGYGYTF; v_call: TRBV7-9; d_call: -; j_call: TRBJ1-2; clone_size: -; cdr3_length: 16
cdr3_nt: TGTGCCAGCAGTTACAGGACAGTGAACACTGAAGCTTTCTTT; cdr3_aa: CASSYRTVNTEAFF; v_call: TRBV6-5; d_call: -; j_call: TRBJ1-1; clone_size: -; cdr3_length: 14
cdr3_nt: TGTGCCAGCAGTTACGCCTTTTCCGGACCGTCGTATGGCTACACCTTC; cdr3_aa: CASSYAFSGPSYGYTF; v_call: TRBV6-5; d_call: -; j_call: TRBJ1-2; clone_size: -; cdr3_length: 16
cdr3_nt: TGTGCCAGCAGCCAAGACAGCACTGGAAACACCATATATTTT; cdr3_aa: CASSQDSTGNTIYF; v_call: TRBV7-2; d_call: -; j_call: TRBJ1-3; clone_size: -; cdr3_length: 14
cdr3_nt: TGTGCCAGCTCACCTACGCCGGGACAGGGGGAGGGCACTGAAGCTTTCTTT; cdr3_aa: CASSPTPGQGEGTEAFF; v_call: TRBV18; d_call: TRBD1; j_call: TRBJ1-1; clone_size: -; cdr3_length: 17
cdr3_nt: TGTGCCAGCAGCCGGGGGACAAGGTCCTCTGGAAACACCATATATTTT; cdr3_aa: CASSRGTRSSGNTIYF; v_call: TRBV3-1/TRBV3-2; d_call: -; j_call: TRBJ1-3; clone_size: -; cdr3_length: 16
cdr3_nt: TGTGCCAGCAGCCGACAGGGGAACACTGAAGCTTTCTTT; cdr3_aa: CASSRQGNTEAFF; v_call: TRBV7-3; d_call: TRBD1; j_call: TRBJ1-1; clone_size: -; cdr3_length: 13
cdr3_nt: TGCGCCAGCAGCTTACAGGGTGAGAGAGATACGCAGTATTTT; cdr3_aa: CASSLQGERDTQYF; v_call: TRBV5-1; d_call: -; j_call: TRBJ2-3; clone_size: -; cdr3_length: 14
cdr3_nt: TGTGCCAGCAGCCAAGATCCAGTGGCAGGGGATAATTCAAACATTCAGTACTTC; cdr3_aa: CASSQDPVAGDNSNIQYF; v_call: TRBV3-1/TRBV3-2; d_call: -; j_call: TRBJ2-4; clone_size: -; cdr3_length: 18
cdr3_nt: TGTGCCAGCCGGCCGGGACAGGGAAGCGAGACCCAGTACTTC; cdr3_aa: CASRPGQGSETQYF; v_call: TRBV27; d_call: TRBD1; j_call: TRBJ2-5; clone_size: once; cdr3_length: 14
cdr3_nt: TGTGCCAGCAGCCGGCTATCGGGGGCCGAGGCAACTAATGAAAAACTGTTTTTT; cdr3_aa: CASSRLSGAEATNEKLFF; v_call: TRBV6-2/TRBV6-3; d_call: -; j_call: TRBJ1-4; clone_size: -; cdr3_length: 18
cdr3_nt: TGTGCCAGCAGCTTATCGACAGTTCCCATGAACACTGAAGCTTTCTTT; cdr3_aa: CASSLSTVPMNTEAFF; v_call: TRBV7-9; d_call: -; j_call: TRBJ1-1; clone_size: once; cdr3_length: 16
cdr3_nt: TGTGCCAGCAGTGATTTTTGGGGCACCGGGGAGCTGTTTTTT; cdr3_aa: CASSDFWGTGELFF; v_call: TRBV6-1; d_call: -; j_call: TRBJ2-2; clone_size: -; cdr3_length: 14
cdr3_nt: TGTGCCAGTAGCTCGATACTAGCGGGGTCCTACAATGAGCAGTTCTTC; cdr3_aa: CASSSILAGSYNEQFF; v_call: TRBV19; d_call: TRBD2; j_call: TRBJ2-1; clone_size: -; cdr3_length: 16